Below are 29 T cell receptor beta chains sequenced from a single sample in a study of blood T cell repertoires in COVID-19. Libraries were prepared by immunoSEQ multiplex PCR; TCRdb keeps only in-frame clonotypes and omits some of them. The table records roughly 220,000 clones, 86% of them present only once. The sample taken for sequencing was peripheral blood. All receptors derive from a man aged 25 to 45 who had recovered from COVID-19.

The table lists this clone with a few counts. V is TRBV10-3 and J is TRBJ2-1; 9 nucleotides line up with TRBD2. The CDR3 contains 15 residues. Germline loops: CDR1 ENHRY, CDR2 SYGVKD. The J segment lost 9 bases and the V segment lost 3 bases, leaving 9 bases of the junction unmatched. In DNA, the CDR3 is TGTGCCATCAGTGATATAGCGGGGGTAGAGGGTGAGCAGTTCTTC. This gives the protein CAISDIAGVEGEQFF.

The sample holds one count of this clone. This chain joins TRBV25-1 and TRBJ2-7, with D unclear. The CDR3 contains 11 residues. The germline V and J ends were trimmed by 4 bases and 4 bases, with 5 bases remaining between them. Germline V gene sequence: CDR1 MGHDK, CDR2 SYGVNS. Written as DNA, the CDR3 is TGTGCCAGCAGTGGGCCGTACGAGCAGTACTTC. Amino acids: CASSGPYEQYF.

The CDR3 here is CASSLGQGISGYTF. In DNA form, the CDR3 reads TGTGCCAGCAGCTTGGGACAGGGGATAAGTGGCTACACCTTC. The chain couples TRBV7-2 to TRBJ1-2, with 10 nucleotides matching TRBD1. This CDR3 region has 14 residues. Germline assignment: CDR1 SGHTA and CDR2 FQGNSA. The trim removed 3 bases at V and 7 bases at J, leaving 5 bases unmatched.

CDR3 nucleotides: TGTGCCAGTAGTATGGGACTAGCGGGGGGGCTAGAGACCCAGTACTTC. This gives the protein CASSMGLAGGLETQYF. The chain links TRBV19 to TRBJ2-5, with 16 bases identical to TRBD2. Germline CDR1 reads LNHDA; CDR2 reads SQIVND (reference sequence). J gave up 4 bases and V 3 bases, and 2 bases lay outside the gene matches. The CDR3 has 16 amino acids.

The V gene is TRBV6-5, the J gene TRBJ1-1; unclear D gene. CDR3 length equals 13 residues. Germline CDR1 is MNHEY and CDR2 is SVGAGI. Trimming cost V 2 bases and J 4 bases, with 8 bases left between them. Here the CDR3 DNA reads TGTGCCAGCAGTTACGGCCGGGGCACTGAAGCTTTCTTT. This sequence encodes CASSYGRGTEAFF.

The V gene is TRBV5-6, the J gene TRBJ1-2; D perhaps matches TRBD1 (6 bases). V was clipped by 1 base and J by 6 bases, with 13 bases between them. The CDR3 extends over 14 amino acids. Germline V CDR1 and CDR2: SGHDT, YYEEEE. CDR3: CASSLSRGSDGYTF. In nucleotides, the CDR3 is TGTGCCAGCAGCTTGAGCAGGGGCAGTGATGGCTACACCTTC.

This chain joins TRBV19 and TRBJ1-5; D uncertain. With 4 bases removed from V and 0 bases from J, the gap between germline ends came to 10 bases. The CDR3 has 15 residues. Germline values: CDR1 LNHDA, CDR2 SQIVND (reference sequence). CDR3 protein: CASSTADYSNQPQHF. The CDR3 nucleotides are TGTGCCAGTAGTACCGCGGATTATAGCAATCAGCCCCAGCATTTT.

V and J are TRBV19 and TRBJ1-1, with 7 positions matching TRBD1. The V segment lost 1 base and the J segment 5 bases; nucleotides outside the gene matches: 10. This CDR3 is 16 amino acids long. Germline values: CDR1 LNHDA, CDR2 SQIVND (reference sequence). The CDR3 DNA reads as TGTGCCAGTAGTATAGGGGGAGACAGGGCTCTGACTGAAGCTTTCTTT. Amino acid sequence: CASSIGGDRALTEAFF.

This sequence joins TRBV19 and TRBJ2-2; a possible D gene is TRBD2 (6 bases). The length of the CDR3 is 16 residues. V lost 5 bases and J 5 bases, leaving 18 bases between the germline ends. Germline CDR1 and CDR2: LNHDA and SQIVND (reference sequence). CDR3 sequence (DNA): TGTGCCAGTAGTGGATCGGGACTTAGCGCTACCGGGGAGCTGTTTTTT. Translated, it gives CASSGSGLSATGELFF.

The V call is TRBV11-2, the J call TRBJ1-4, with D maybe TRBD1 (5 bases). The V end lost 3 bases, the J end lost 3 bases, and 11 bases lay between the germline ends. The CDR3 is made up of 15 amino acids. Germline CDR1 SGHAT, CDR2 FQNNGV. In DNA form, the CDR3 reads TGTGCCAGCAGCTTCTCTGTAGGGGCTAATGAAAAACTGTTTTTT. Translating gives CASSFSVGANEKLFF.

The chain couples TRBV9 to TRBJ1-2; 8 bases match TRBD1. Germline V CDR1 and CDR2: SGDLS, YYNGEE. The CDR3 is 14 residues long. V lost 2 bases, J lost 7 bases, and 7 bases stayed unmatched. For the CDR3, the DNA is TGTGCCAGCAGCGTTCGACAGGGGCATCGTGGCTACACCTTC. Its protein is CASSVRQGHRGYTF.

In its sample, this clone was seen a few times. V is TRBV5-4 and J is TRBJ1-1; 10 nucleotides line up with TRBD1. The CDR3 length is 15 residues. CDR1 and CDR2 from the germline V gene are SGHNT and YYREEE (reference sequence). V was pared by 4 bases and J by 5 bases, with 8 bases of the junction left unmatched. Here the CDR3 DNA reads TGTGCCAGCAGCCACCGGGACAGGGGACAAACTGAAGCTTTCTTT. This sequence encodes CASSHRDRGQTEAFF.

The V gene is TRBV7-8, the J gene TRBJ2-7, with D possibly being TRBD1 (6 bases). The germline V and J ends were trimmed by 1 base and 10 bases, with 11 bases remaining between them. This CDR3 spans 12 amino acids. Germline V gives CDR1 SGHVS, CDR2 FQNEAQ. The CDR3 loop is CASSLGRTDQYF. In DNA, the CDR3 is TGTGCCAGCAGCTTAGGTCGGACAGACCAGTACTTC.

The gene calls are TRBV3-1 (or the pseudogene TRBV3-2) and TRBJ1-2; 9 nucleotides line up with TRBD1. Germline lookup yields CDR1 LGHDT and CDR2 YNNKEL (reference sequence). The junction had 13 bases not matched to a gene; V was cut back by 1 base and J by 7 bases. The CDR3 covers 17 residues. CDR3 sequence (DNA): TGTGCCAGCAGCCAAGGGGACAGGGTTGGACTGGACGGTGGCTACACCTTC. Translation gives CASSQGDRVGLDGGYTF.

The rearrangement joins TRBV19 to TRBJ1-6; TRBD1 agrees at 8 bases. V lost 9 bases, J lost 3 bases, and 4 bases stayed unmatched. In germline, CDR1 is LNHDA, CDR2 SQIVND (reference sequence). CDR3 size: 14 residues. In DNA, the CDR3 is TGTGCCAGCCGACAGGGGCGCTATAATTCACCCCTCCACTTT. Amino acid sequence: CASRQGRYNSPLHF.

Only a few counts were recorded for this clone. V and J are TRBV6-5 and TRBJ2-5; D unresolved. CDR1 MNHEY and CDR2 SVGAGI come from the germline V gene. This CDR3 is 14 amino acids long. V was trimmed by 6 bases and J by 4 bases, leaving 15 bases between them. The CDR3 protein is CASRQTHDRETQYF. CDR3 coding DNA: TGTGCCAGCAGACAAACGCATGATCGAGAGACCCAGTACTTC.

This chain links TRBV5-4 with TRBJ2-7, with TRBD2 matching over 14 bases. CDR1 and CDR2 (germline): SGHNT, YYREEE (reference sequence). The CDR3 loop spans 16 amino acids. The trim removed 4 bases at V and 5 bases at J, leaving 8 bases unmatched. The chain's CDR3 is CASSRPGLAGVNEQYF. As DNA, the CDR3 is TGTGCCAGCAGCCGTCCGGGACTAGCGGGGGTGAACGAGCAGTACTTC.

This clone has a handful of counts. J is TRBJ2-7 and V is TRBV4-2; TRBD2 aligns across 7 bases. This CDR3 region has 16 residues. The germline V gene has CDR1 LGHNA and CDR2 YNFKEQ. J was trimmed by 6 bases and V by 4 bases; bases with no gene match: 15. The CDR3 is CASSPAVLAWGGEQYF. The CDR3 bases are TGTGCCAGCAGCCCAGCCGTACTAGCTTGGGGGGGCGAGCAGTACTTC.

The chain carries TRBV5-8 and TRBJ2-1; 9 nucleotides line up with TRBD1. This CDR3 is built from 15 residues. The V gene's germline CDR1 is SGHTS and CDR2 YDEGEE. V lost 2 bases to trimming and J lost 1 base; unmatched junction nucleotides: 1. CDR3 protein: CASSFGTGSYNEQFF. CDR3 bases: TGTGCCAGCAGCTTCGGGACAGGGTCCTACAATGAGCAGTTCTTC.

V is TRBV6-5 and J is TRBJ2-7; tentative D call: TRBD2 (7 bases). Trimming took off 6 bases at V and 9 bases at J, with 24 bases between the two ends. CDR3 length: 15 residues. Germline-derived CDR1 and CDR2 are MNHEY and SVGAGI. The CDR3 loop is CASSRLGEGQIVQYF. DNA for the CDR3: TGTGCCAGCAGCCGTTTGGGGGAGGGACAAATAGTGCAGTACTTC.

Here the CDR3 reads CSVTTRQGDWEQYF. CDR3 in DNA: TGCAGCGTGACGACGAGGCAGGGTGACTGGGAGCAGTACTTC. This rearrangement joins TRBV29-1 to TRBJ2-7, with D possibly TRBD1 on 5 matching bases. V was trimmed by 6 bases and J by 7 bases, leaving 22 bases between them. This CDR3 region has 14 residues. Germline CDR1 is SQVTM and CDR2 is ANQGSEA.

Written as DNA, the CDR3 is TGCGCCAGCAGTCTTATTCCCGGGGATTGCCAGCCCCAGCATTTT. Residues: CASSLIPGDCQPQHF. The chain carries TRBV23-1 and TRBJ1-5; the D is unclear. TRBV23-1 is an open reading frame, and its role is uncertain. CDR3 length: 15 residues. Trimming removed 4 bases from V and 7 bases from J, with 17 bases in between.

V usage is TRBV18 and J usage is TRBJ2-1; 9 bases are shared with TRBD1. This CDR3 region has 15 residues. The germline V gene encodes CDR1 KGHSH and CDR2 LQKENI. The junction had 4 bases not matched to a gene; V was cut back by 0 bases and J by 7 bases. CDR3 amino acids: CASSPPGQGANEQFF. The CDR3 DNA follows: TGTGCCAGCTCACCACCGGGACAGGGAGCTAATGAGCAGTTCTTC.

The rearrangement links TRBV6-5 to TRBJ2-6, with 7 bases fitting TRBD1. This CDR3 has 15 residues. Per germline, CDR1 MNHEY and CDR2 SVGAGI. The J segment lost 2 bases and the V segment lost 4 bases, leaving 2 bases of the junction unmatched. CDR3 amino acids: CASSSTGTGANVLTF. The DNA of the CDR3 is TGTGCCAGCAGTTCGACAGGGACTGGGGCCAACGTCCTGACTTTC.

The chain recombines TRBV6-5 with TRBJ2-7; unclear D gene. V was clipped by 5 bases and J by 7 bases, with 12 bases between them. This CDR3 comprises 12 residues. Germline V gene sequence: CDR1 MNHEY, CDR2 SVGAGI. This CDR3 is CASSPRVEEQYF. DNA of the CDR3: TGTGCCAGCAGTCCCCGAGTTGAGGAGCAGTACTTC.

The chain recombines TRBV5-1 with TRBJ2-3; D is possibly TRBD2 (5 bases). Germline V gene lookup returns CDR1 SGHRS and CDR2 YFSETQ. The ends were cut back, 0 bases at V and 3 bases at J, with 14 bases in the middle. The CDR3 length is 16 residues. The CDR3 is CASSLGRDSGTDTQYF. The CDR3 DNA sequence: TGCGCCAGCAGCTTGGGCCGGGATTCGGGTACAGATACGCAGTATTTT.

This clone was seen only a few times. This chain connects TRBV4-3 to TRBJ2-7; no firm D call. V was cut by 4 bases and J by 4 bases, with 11 bases left in between. From germline, CDR1 is LGHNA and CDR2 YSLEER. CDR3 length: 13 residues. The CDR3 bases are TGCGCCAGCAGCCTTAATGTTTTGTACGAGCAGTACTTC. It specifies CASSLNVLYEQYF.

The CDR3 protein is CAISGTGEGVYNSPLHF. CDR3 DNA: TGTGCCATCAGTGGGACAGGGGAGGGAGTTTATAATTCACCCCTCCACTTT. The chain combines TRBV10-3 with TRBJ1-6, with 9 bases lining up with TRBD1. Losses at the gene ends were 4 bases for V and 4 bases for J; bases not matched to a gene: 8. The CDR3 loop spans 17 amino acids. In germline, CDR1 is ENHRY, CDR2 SYGVKD.

The gene calls are TRBV18 and TRBJ2-5, with D possibly matching TRBD1 (6 bases). This CDR3 comprises 14 residues. Trimming cost V 2 bases and J 9 bases, with 16 bases left between them. CDR1 and CDR2 from the germline V gene are KGHSH and LQKENI. DNA for the CDR3: TGTGCCAGCTCACCATACGACAGGAGTGCTGCCCAGTACTTC. It encodes CASSPYDRSAAQYF.